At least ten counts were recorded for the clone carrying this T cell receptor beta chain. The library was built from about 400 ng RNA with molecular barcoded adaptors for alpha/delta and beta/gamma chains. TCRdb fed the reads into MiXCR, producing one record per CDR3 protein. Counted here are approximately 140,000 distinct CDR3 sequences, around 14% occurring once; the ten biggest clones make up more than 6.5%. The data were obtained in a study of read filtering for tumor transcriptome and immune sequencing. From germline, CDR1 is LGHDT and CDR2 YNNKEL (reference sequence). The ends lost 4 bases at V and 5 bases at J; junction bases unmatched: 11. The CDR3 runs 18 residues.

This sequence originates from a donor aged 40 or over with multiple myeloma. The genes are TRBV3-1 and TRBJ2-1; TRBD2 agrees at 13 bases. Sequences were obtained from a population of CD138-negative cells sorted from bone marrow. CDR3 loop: CASSRTSGSLGANNEQFF. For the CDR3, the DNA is TGTGCCAGCAGCCGGACTAGCGGGAGTCTCGGAGCTAACAATGAGCAGTTCTTC.